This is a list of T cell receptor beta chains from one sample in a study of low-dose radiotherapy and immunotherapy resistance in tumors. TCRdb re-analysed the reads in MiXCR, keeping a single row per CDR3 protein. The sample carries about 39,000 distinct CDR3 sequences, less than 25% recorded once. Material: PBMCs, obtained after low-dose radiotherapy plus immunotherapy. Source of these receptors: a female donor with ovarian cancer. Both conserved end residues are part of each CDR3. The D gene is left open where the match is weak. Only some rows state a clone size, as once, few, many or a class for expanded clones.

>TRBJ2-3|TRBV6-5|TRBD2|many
TGTGCCAGCAGTTACTCGACGACTAGCGGGGGTACAGATACGCAGTATTTT
CASSYSTTSGGTDTQYF
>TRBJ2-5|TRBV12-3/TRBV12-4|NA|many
TGTGCCAGCAGTTTAACAGGGAAAGAGACCCAGTACTTC
CASSLTGKETQYF
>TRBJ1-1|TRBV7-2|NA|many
TGTGCCAGCACCTTAATGCTCGGGAGGACTGAAGCTTTCTTT
CASTLMLGRTEAFF
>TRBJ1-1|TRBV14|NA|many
TGTGCCAGCAGCTGGGGGGGCCCTGAAGCTTTCTTT
CASSWGGPEAFF
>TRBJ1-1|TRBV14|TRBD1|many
TGTGCCAGCAGTCCTCAGGGGGCCGGTACTGAAGCTTTCTTT
CASSPQGAGTEAFF
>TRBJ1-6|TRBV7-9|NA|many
TGTGCCAGCAACCTAAGGGGGGCTTCACCCCTCCACTTT
CASNLRGASPLHF
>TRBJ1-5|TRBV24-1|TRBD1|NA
TGTGCCACCAGTGACCCACAGGGGAATCAGCCCCAGCATTTT
CATSDPQGNQPQHF
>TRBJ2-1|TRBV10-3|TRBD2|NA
TGTGCCATCAGTGACAGCACTAGCGGGGGGGCCTACTCCTACAATGAGCAGTTCTTC
CAISDSTSGGAYSYNEQFF
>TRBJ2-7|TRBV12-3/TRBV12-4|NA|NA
TGTGCCAGCAGTCCGGGACCTGAGCCCACCTACGAGCAGTACTTC
CASSPGPEPTYEQYF
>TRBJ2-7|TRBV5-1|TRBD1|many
TGCGCCAGCGCCCGGGACAGCCCGGGTACTTACGAGCAGTACTTC
CASARDSPGTYEQYF
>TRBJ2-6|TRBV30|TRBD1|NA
TGTGCCTGGAGTCCGATTACGGGGCAGGGGGTCCATCCTGGGGCCAACGTCCTGACTTTC
CAWSPITGQGVHPGANVLTF
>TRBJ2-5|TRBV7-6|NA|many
TGTGCCAGCAGCTTAGCACGGGGTCCGGAGACCCAGTACTTC
CASSLARGPETQYF
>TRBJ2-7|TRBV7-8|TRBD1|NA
TGTGCCAGCAGCTTAGCCGGGACAGGGACCTACGAGCAGTACTTC
CASSLAGTGTYEQYF
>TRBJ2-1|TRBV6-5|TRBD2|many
TGTGCCAGCAGCCGCGGGGGGGCTATTGAGCAGTTCTTC
CASSRGGAIEQFF
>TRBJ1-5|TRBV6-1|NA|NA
TGTGCCAGCAGCGGGTCGGGGGGAAGTCAGCCCCAGCATTTT
CASSGSGGSQPQHF